This is a list of T cell receptor beta chains from one sample in a study of identical twins. TCRdb re-called the 5' RACE reads with MiXCR, one entry per CDR3 protein. This table holds a few hundred thousand distinct CDR3 sequences, approximately 8.5% found once. These data also featured in a second study, about yellow fever vaccine responses in identical twins.

The sample was memory (CD45RO+) T cells sorted from blood. These receptors originate from a woman younger than 35 in good health. CDR3s include the opening cysteine and the closing phenylalanine or tryptophan. Fields, in order: V gene, J gene, CDR3 protein.

TRBV5-1	TRBJ2-3	CASTRMPTDTQYF
TRBV2	TRBJ2-1	CASRTWDSYEQFF
TRBV5-1	TRBJ2-5	CASSELASGTQETQYF
TRBV3-1	TRBJ1-1	CASSQGQIQNTEAFF
TRBV12-3/TRBV12-4	TRBJ1-1	CASSLGGRFEAFF
TRBV11-2	TRBJ2-1	CASSQTTALNEQFF
TRBV20-1	TRBJ1-1	CSAREGLPTNTEAFF
TRBV4-1	TRBJ2-1	CASSHGATSGSCNEQFF
TRBV20-1	TRBJ2-1	CSARAGLREQFF
TRBV4-2	TRBJ2-3	CASSQDLWTGAPDTQYF
TRBV12-3/TRBV12-4	TRBJ2-2	CASTTGVYTGELFF
TRBV4-1	TRBJ2-5	CASSQDGGTAGTQYF
TRBV24-1	TRBJ2-2	CATRPSGGNTGELFF
TRBV10-2	TRBJ1-1	CASRVGGTEAFF
TRBV10-3	TRBJ1-1	CAISELGTDEAFF
TRBV5-1	TRBJ2-1	CASKAGAYNEQFF
TRBV19	TRBJ2-1	CASSINRHEQFF
TRBV3-1	TRBJ2-3	CASSQDTGVLRDTQYF
TRBV14	TRBJ2-2	CASSQYSDTGELFF
TRBV20-1	TRBJ1-5	CSARGGNQPQHF
TRBV24-1	TRBJ2-2	CATSDLPRTGSTGELFF
TRBV7-2	TRBJ1-1	CASSFSHGGTEAFF
TRBV19	TRBJ2-5	CASSIAAGRQETQYF
TRBV24-1	TRBJ2-1	CATSDARGRGIEQFF
TRBV14	TRBJ1-6	CASSQGSSAGASPLHF
TRBV5-6	TRBJ1-1	CASSQPGRTEAFF
TRBV3-1	TRBJ1-1	CASSQVLEGPNTEAFF
TRBV7-9	TRBJ1-4	CASSRTENEKLFF
TRBV7-9	TRBJ2-5	CASSFLAGNLGETQYF
TRBV5-1	TRBJ1-1	CASSLGQGATEAFF
TRBV5-1	TRBJ2-1	CASSRGQAPNEQFF
TRBV27	TRBJ2-1	CASSLSRTRSSYNEQFF
TRBV6-1	TRBJ2-1	CASSEGPWGGASVGFF
TRBV27	TRBJ2-5	CASSGGTTETQYF
TRBV11-3	TRBJ2-3	CASSKYAGAHTDTQYF
TRBV14	TRBJ2-3	CASSQGASGSSTDTQYF
TRBV29-1	TRBJ2-5	CSVTHTDQETQYF
TRBV12-5	TRBJ2-7	CASSAGGSYEQYF
TRBV7-8	TRBJ2-2	CASSLGGTGVYTGELFF
TRBV12-3/TRBV12-4	TRBJ2-1	CASSLWLNNEQFF
TRBV7-8	TRBJ1-1	CASSPPWVNTEAFF